Listed here are 13 T cell receptor beta chains from one sample, sequenced in a study of blood T cell repertoires in COVID-19. The data were produced by immunoSEQ multiplex PCR, yet TCRdb's version contains in-frame clones alone and is incomplete. Of 90,000 or so clones in the sample, approximately 92% were seen once. The sequenced sample was peripheral blood. These receptors all stem from a woman at least 80 years old with active COVID-19.

The chain couples TRBV4-1 to TRBJ1-5; D unclear. The germline CDR1 and CDR2 sequences are MGHRA and YSYEKL. V was pared by 3 bases and J by 4 bases, with 13 bases between. There are 15 residues in the CDR3. CDR3 nucleotide sequence: TGCGCCAGCAGCCAGGAAAAACCGGGAAATCAGCCCCAGCATTTT. It yields the protein CASSQEKPGNQPQHF.

The rearrangement uses TRBV4-1 and TRBJ2-1; 10 positions match TRBD2. The CDR3 covers 18 residues. The germline V gene encodes CDR1 MGHRA and CDR2 YSYEKL. Trimming at V came to 0 bases and at J to 7 bases, leaving 12 bases not matched to a gene. The DNA for the CDR3 is TGCGCCAGCAGCCAAGATAAAGGACTAGCGGCTTGGGGTAATGAGCAGTTCTTC. It codes for CASSQDKGLAAWGNEQFF.

The V gene is TRBV6-5, the J gene TRBJ1-1, with a weak D call TRBD1 (5 bases). The CDR3 has 13 amino acids. V was clipped by 5 bases and J by 6 bases, with 13 bases between them. In germline, CDR1 is MNHEY, CDR2 SVGAGI. Written as DNA, the CDR3 is TGTGCCAGCAGTCCTCGACAGAGCGCTGAAGCTTTCTTT. Translation gives CASSPRQSAEAFF.

This chain joins TRBV28 and TRBJ2-1; 8 bases map to TRBD2. The CDR3 is made up of 16 amino acids. Trimming cost V 8 bases and J 0 bases; bases outside gene matches: 9. The germline V gene encodes CDR1 MDHEN and CDR2 SYDVKM. CDR3 sequence: CASYNSGIGSYNEQFF. For the CDR3, the DNA is TGTGCCAGCTATAATAGCGGGATTGGCTCCTACAATGAGCAGTTCTTC.

J is TRBJ2-1 and V is TRBV2; possible D gene TRBD1, 6 bases. Germline V gene lookup returns CDR1 SNHLY and CDR2 FYNNEI. The CDR3 sequence is 14 residues long. V lost 6 bases, J lost 4 bases, and 13 bases lay in between. In DNA, the CDR3 is TGTGCCAGCAGACCTCCGGGACATTACAATGAGCAGTTCTTC. This encodes CASRPPGHYNEQFF.

This chain connects TRBV13 to TRBJ2-2, with 13 positions matching TRBD2. The CDR3 is 15 amino acids. CDR1 is PRHDT, CDR2 FYEKMQ, per germline (reference sequence). Unmatched junction bases numbered 5, after V lost 7 bases and J lost 6 bases. The CDR3, as DNA: TGTGCCAGCATGGGACTAGCGGGACTCTCCGGGGAGCTGTTTTTT. It codes for CASMGLAGLSGELFF. Drawing the rest from reference TRBV13 and TRBJ2-2, the complete variable domain is AAGVIQSPRHLIKEKRETATLKCYPIPRHDTVYWYQQGPGQDPQFLISFYEKMQSDKGSIPDRFSAQQFSDYHSELNMSSLELGDSALYFCASMGLAGLSGELFFGEGSRLTVL.

The chain links TRBV11-2 to TRBJ2-5, with D hard to call. V was pared by 4 bases and J by 3 bases, with 3 bases between. Germline CDR1 is SGHAT and CDR2 is FQNNGV. This CDR3 comprises 11 residues. CDR3 residues: CASSSEETQYF. Written as DNA, the CDR3 is TGTGCCAGCAGCTCCGAAGAGACCCAGTACTTC.

The chain combines TRBV4-2 with TRBJ1-2; 7 nucleotides agree with TRBD1. Germline V lookup: CDR1 LGHNA, CDR2 YNFKEQ. The length of the CDR3 is 15 residues. Trimming took 5 bases from V and 0 from J; bases not matched to a gene: 6. The CDR3 nucleotides read TGTGCCAGCAGCTTCCGGACAGGTTCTAACTATGGCTACACCTTC. This sequence encodes CASSFRTGSNYGYTF.

This rearrangement joins TRBV18 to TRBJ2-1; 11 bases fit TRBD1. Germline V gene lookup returns CDR1 KGHSH and CDR2 LQKENI. This CDR3 is built from 18 residues. With 1 base clipped from V and 9 bases from J, the junction kept 14 bases outside the gene matches. In nucleotides, the CDR3 is TGTGCCAGCTCACCACGTTCCACATGGGGACAGGGGGTAGGTGAGCAGTTCTTC. The encoded protein is CASSPRSTWGQGVGEQFF.

The rearrangement joins TRBV30 to TRBJ2-7, with D perhaps matching TRBD2 (5 bases). V shed 3 bases and J shed 2 bases, with 14 bases lying between them. The germline V gene encodes CDR1 GTSNPN and CDR2 SVGIG (reference sequence). The CDR3 consists of 14 residues. CDR3 residues: CAWSPGEPTYEQYF. In DNA, the CDR3 is TGTGCCTGGAGCCCCGGGGAGCCAACCTACGAGCAGTACTTC.

The V call is TRBV6-1, the J call TRBJ2-7, with a possible D match to TRBD2 (6 bases). V was trimmed by 0 bases and J by 5 bases, leaving 11 bases between them. Per germline, CDR1 MNHNS and CDR2 SASEGT. This CDR3 region has 14 residues. CDR3 nucleotides: TGTGCCAGCAGTGAAGCGGGGGGTCGGGACGAGCAGTACTTC. It yields the protein CASSEAGGRDEQYF.

The V and J genes are TRBV6-1 and TRBJ2-3; a weak D match, TRBD2 (6 bases). The CDR3 is made up of 17 amino acids. Trimming stripped 4 bases from V and 5 bases from J, with 22 bases between. CDR1 and CDR2 (germline): MNHNS, SASEGT. The CDR3 DNA reads as TGTGCCAGCAGTGTTGCTCGACTAGGCGGGATCGTAGATACGCAGTATTTT. This encodes CASSVARLGGIVDTQYF.

J is TRBJ2-1 and V is TRBV24-1; possible D gene TRBD1, 5 bases. Germline V CDR1 and CDR2: KGHDR, SFDVKD. The CDR3 is 16 residues long. Trimming removed 3 bases at V and 4 bases at J, with 15 bases between. The CDR3: CATSDPRTNHYNEQFF. CDR3 in DNA: TGTGCCACCAGTGATCCTCGGACAAACCATTACAATGAGCAGTTCTTC.